The rows below give T cell receptor beta chains drawn from one sample of a study of blood T cell repertoires in COVID-19. Sequencing used immunoSEQ multiplex PCR; TCRdb keeps in-frame clones, though not all of them. Among fewer than 140,000 clones listed, 70% to 85% were seen once. The sample consisted of peripheral blood. The receptors here all came from a woman aged 55-75 years with acute or convalescent COVID-19. CDR3s include the opening cysteine and the closing phenylalanine or tryptophan. Fields, in order: V gene, CDR3 protein.

TRBV7-3 CASSSTGTGREQPQHF
TRBV5-1 CASSWMGGQETQYF
TRBV7-2 CASSLSGGGGDEQFF
TRBV6-5 CASRKELGGAFF
TRBV2 CASMGTSGVTDTQYF
TRBV21-1 CASSSLFPGLAGGWTGELFF
TRBV7-2 CASSPRTSGGAGEQYF
TRBV5-4 CASTPRGAKNTGELFF
TRBV19 CASTVQGTTEAFF
TRBV11-3 CASSLGLYNEQFF
TRBV7-9 CASRPGTSGGILTDTQYF
TRBV9 CASSVSGLGEADTQYF
TRBV20-1 CSARDINEQFF
TRBV21-1 CASSKVWRWGTGFPYEQYF
TRBV9 CASSVAPGRTDTQYF
TRBV30 CASMGGTGVPYGYTF
TRBV9 CASSVDGTGVTDTQYF
TRBV11-2 CASSPRGQGRYTEAFF
TRBV19 CASSIVAGLAKNIQYF
TRBV7-3 CASSFRLAGLDEQFF
TRBV9 CASSVDGQRGTEAFF
TRBV7-2 CASSSRDRGRPQYF
TRBV11-3 CASTYSQGTGELFF
TRBV4-1 CASSQEDGTRRPQHF
TRBV30 CASTGGPGDGYTF
TRBV7-2 CASSSSGQNYGYTF
TRBV30 CAWSVNSGPYEQYF
TRBV7-9 CASSLNQDQPQHF
TRBV28 CASSFIRGDQPQHF
TRBV5-1 CASTIGSGLPYEQYF
TRBV12-3/TRBV12-4 CASSLRGTDTQYF
TRBV2 CASSESLTQRGINEQFF
TRBV5-1 CASSTLAGGLYEQYF
TRBV6-5 CASREGQDYSGAFF
TRBV27 CASSHPPTGDYEQYF
TRBV9 CASSVLQASTDTQYF
TRBV21-1 CASSKEAYSATNEKLFF
TRBV19 CASSMDVEDRVFSGANVLTF
TRBV6-1 CASSDVLGGTGHYGYTF
TRBV5-4 CASSLGQGAYEQYF
TRBV2 CASRRDTGEETQYF
TRBV24-1 CATSVGDSGNEQFF
TRBV5-4 CASSWGQEVYGYTF
TRBV5-6 CASSFPGDSGNTIYF
TRBV11-1 CASSSGYTQYF
TRBV7-6 CASSLGYYNEQFF
TRBV12-5 CASGPEVGGYTF
TRBV14 CASSQLTSGFNEQFF
TRBV6-5 CASSSRTGHNSPLHF
TRBV20-1 CSASVVFGGRAGGNNEQFF
TRBV5-1 CASSFERATGLGTEAFF
TRBV29-1 CSAGTGGREKLFF
TRBV5-1 CASSLGTENIQYF
TRBV7-9 CASSPAGSVNQPQHF
TRBV3-1/TRBV3-2 CASSQDLENQPQHF
TRBV7-3 CASSLQVRETQYF
TRBV5-5 CASSLSQRNQPQHF
TRBV5-1 CASSLSPDQPQHF
TRBV30 CAWSAGGGGNTIYF
TRBV2 CASSERNEQFF